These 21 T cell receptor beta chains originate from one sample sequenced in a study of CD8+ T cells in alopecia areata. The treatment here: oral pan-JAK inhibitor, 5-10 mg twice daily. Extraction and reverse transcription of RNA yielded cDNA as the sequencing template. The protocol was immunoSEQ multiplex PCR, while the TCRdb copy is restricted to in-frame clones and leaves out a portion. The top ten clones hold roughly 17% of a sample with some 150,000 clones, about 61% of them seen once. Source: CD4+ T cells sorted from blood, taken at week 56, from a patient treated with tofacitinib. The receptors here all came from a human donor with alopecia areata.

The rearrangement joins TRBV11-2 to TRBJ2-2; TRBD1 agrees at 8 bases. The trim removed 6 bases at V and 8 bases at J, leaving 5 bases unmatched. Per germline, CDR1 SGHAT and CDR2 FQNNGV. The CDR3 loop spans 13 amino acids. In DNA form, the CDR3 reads TGTGCCAGCAGTCTGGACAGGGCGGGGGAGCTGTTTTTT. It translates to CASSLDRAGELFF.

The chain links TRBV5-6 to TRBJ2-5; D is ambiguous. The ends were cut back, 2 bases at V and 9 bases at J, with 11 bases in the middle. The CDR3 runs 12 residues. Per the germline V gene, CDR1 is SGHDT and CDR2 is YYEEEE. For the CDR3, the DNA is TGTGCCAGCAGCTTTCCTCCGGGCGCCCAGTACTTC. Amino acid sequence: CASSFPPGAQYF.

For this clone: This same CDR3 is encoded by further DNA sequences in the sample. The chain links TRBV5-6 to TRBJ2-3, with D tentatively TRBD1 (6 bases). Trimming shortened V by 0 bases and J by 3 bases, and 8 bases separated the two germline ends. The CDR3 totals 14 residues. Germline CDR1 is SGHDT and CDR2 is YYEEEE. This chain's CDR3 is CASSLDQGTDTQYF. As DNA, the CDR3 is TGTGCCAGCAGCTTGGATCAGGGGACAGATACGCAGTATTTT.

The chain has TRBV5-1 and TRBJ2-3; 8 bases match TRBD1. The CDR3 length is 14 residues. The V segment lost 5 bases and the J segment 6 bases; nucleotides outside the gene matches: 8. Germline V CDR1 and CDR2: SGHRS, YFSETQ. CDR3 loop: CASRVDRAGDTQYF. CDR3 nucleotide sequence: TGCGCCAGCAGGGTGGACAGGGCAGGGGATACGCAGTATTTT.

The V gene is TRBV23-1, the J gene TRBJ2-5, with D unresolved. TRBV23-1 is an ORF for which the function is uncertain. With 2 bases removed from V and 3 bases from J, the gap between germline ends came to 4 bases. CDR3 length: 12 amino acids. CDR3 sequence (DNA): TGCGCCAGCAGTCAACGGAAAGAGACCCAGTACTTC. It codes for CASSQRKETQYF.

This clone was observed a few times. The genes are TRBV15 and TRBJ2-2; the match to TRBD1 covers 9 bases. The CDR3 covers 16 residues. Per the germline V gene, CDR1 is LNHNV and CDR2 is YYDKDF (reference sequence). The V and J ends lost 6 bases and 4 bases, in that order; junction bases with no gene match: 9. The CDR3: CATRDPGQGSTGELFF. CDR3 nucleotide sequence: TGTGCCACCAGGGATCCGGGACAGGGTAGCACCGGGGAGCTGTTTTTT.

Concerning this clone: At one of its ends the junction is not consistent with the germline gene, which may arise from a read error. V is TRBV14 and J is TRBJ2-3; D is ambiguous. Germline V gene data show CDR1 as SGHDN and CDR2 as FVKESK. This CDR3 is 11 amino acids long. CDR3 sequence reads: CASSQESSYHF. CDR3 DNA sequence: TGTGCCAGCAGCCAAGAATCGTCTTACCATTTT.

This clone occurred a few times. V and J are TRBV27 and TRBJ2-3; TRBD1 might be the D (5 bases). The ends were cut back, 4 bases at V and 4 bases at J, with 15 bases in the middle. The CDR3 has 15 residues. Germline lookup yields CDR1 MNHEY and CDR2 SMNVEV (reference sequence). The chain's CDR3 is CASSYTSQVADTQYF. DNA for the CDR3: TGTGCCAGCAGTTACACATCACAGGTTGCAGATACGCAGTATTTT.

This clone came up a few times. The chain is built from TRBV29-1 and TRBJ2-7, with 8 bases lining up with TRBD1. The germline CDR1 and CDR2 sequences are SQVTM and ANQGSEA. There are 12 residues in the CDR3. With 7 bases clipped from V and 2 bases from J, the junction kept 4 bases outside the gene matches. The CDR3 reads CSALGQAYEQYF. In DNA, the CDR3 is TGCAGCGCTCTGGGACAGGCCTACGAGCAGTACTTC.

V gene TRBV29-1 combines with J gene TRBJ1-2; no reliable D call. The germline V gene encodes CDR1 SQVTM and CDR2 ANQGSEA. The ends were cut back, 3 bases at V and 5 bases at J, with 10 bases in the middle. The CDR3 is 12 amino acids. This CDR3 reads CSVERTRYGYTF. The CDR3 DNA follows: TGCAGCGTTGAGAGGACGAGGTATGGCTACACCTTC.

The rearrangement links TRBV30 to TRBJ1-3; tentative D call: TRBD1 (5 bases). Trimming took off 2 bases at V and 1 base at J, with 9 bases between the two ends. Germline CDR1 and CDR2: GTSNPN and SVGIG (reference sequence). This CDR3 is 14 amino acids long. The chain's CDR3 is CAWSSGGSGNTIYF. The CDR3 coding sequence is TGTGCCTGGAGTTCGGGGGGGTCTGGAAACACCATATATTTT.

The CDR3 coding sequence is TGTGCCAGCAGTAATAGCGGGGGGGTTCAAGAGACCCAGTACTTC. Protein product: CASSNSGGVQETQYF. The chain recombines TRBV28 with TRBJ2-5; 11 positions agree with TRBD2. V gave up 5 bases and J gave up 2 bases; unmatched junction bases: 4. From germline, CDR1 is MDHEN and CDR2 SYDVKM. CDR3 size: 15 residues.

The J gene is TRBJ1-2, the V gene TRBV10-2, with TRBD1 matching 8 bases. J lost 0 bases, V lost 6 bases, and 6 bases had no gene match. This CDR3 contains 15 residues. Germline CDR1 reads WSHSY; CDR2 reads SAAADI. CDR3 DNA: TGCGCCAGCAGCGGGACAGGTGAAGCTAACTATGGCTACACCTTC. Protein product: CASSGTGEANYGYTF.

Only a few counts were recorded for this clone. The CDR3 nucleotides are TGCGCCAGCAGTCAGCCAGGGAATAATTCACCCCTCCACTTT. This codes for CASSQPGNNSPLHF. V and J are TRBV23-1 and TRBJ1-6; D perhaps matches TRBD1 (5 bases). TRBV23-1 is an ORF, and what it does is uncertain. V was trimmed by 3 bases and J by 5 bases, leaving 8 bases between them. This CDR3 contains 14 residues.

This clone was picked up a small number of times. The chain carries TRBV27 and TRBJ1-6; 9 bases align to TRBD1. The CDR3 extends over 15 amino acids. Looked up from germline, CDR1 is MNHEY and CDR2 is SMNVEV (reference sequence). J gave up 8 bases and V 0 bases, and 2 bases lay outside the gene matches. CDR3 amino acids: CASSLSRTGDSPLHF. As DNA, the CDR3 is TGTGCCAGCAGTTTATCCAGGACAGGGGATTCACCCCTCCACTTT.

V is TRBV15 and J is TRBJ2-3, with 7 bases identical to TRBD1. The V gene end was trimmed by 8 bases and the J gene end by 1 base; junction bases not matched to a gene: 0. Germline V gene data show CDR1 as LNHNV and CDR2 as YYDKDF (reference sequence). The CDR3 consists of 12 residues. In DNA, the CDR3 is TGTGCCACCGGGACAGGCACAGATACGCAGTATTTT. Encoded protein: CATGTGTDTQYF. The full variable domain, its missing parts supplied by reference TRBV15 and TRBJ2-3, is DAMVIQNPRYQVTQFGKPVTLSCSQTLNHNVMYWYQQKSSQAPKLLFHYYDKDFNNEADTPDNFQSRRPNTSFCFLDIRSPGLGDTAMYLCATGTGTDTQYFGPGTRLTVL.

This CDR3 reads CAWSLLAEQYF. The CDR3 DNA follows: TGTGCCTGGAGCCTACTAGCCGAGCAGTACTTC. This chain uses TRBV30 with TRBJ2-7; D possibly corresponds to TRBD2 (6 bases). The CDR3 length is 11 residues. The germline gives CDR1 GTSNPN, CDR2 SVGIG (reference sequence). Trimming pared 3 bases from V and 6 bases from J, leaving 9 bases between.

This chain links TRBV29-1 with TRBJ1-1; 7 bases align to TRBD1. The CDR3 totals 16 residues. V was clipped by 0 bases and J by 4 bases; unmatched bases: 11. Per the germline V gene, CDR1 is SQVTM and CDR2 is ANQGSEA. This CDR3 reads CSVEEYRPGGGTEAFF. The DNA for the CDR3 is TGCAGCGTTGAAGAATACCGGCCAGGGGGGGGCACTGAAGCTTTCTTT.

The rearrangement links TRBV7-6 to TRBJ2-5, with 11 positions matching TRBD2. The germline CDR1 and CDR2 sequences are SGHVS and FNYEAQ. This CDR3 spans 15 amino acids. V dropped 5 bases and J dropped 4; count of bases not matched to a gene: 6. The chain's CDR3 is CASSRRLAGGETQYF. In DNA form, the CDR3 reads TGTGCCAGCAGCCGACGGCTAGCGGGGGGAGAGACCCAGTACTTC.

CDR3 loop: CASSVSGDYGYTF. The DNA for the CDR3 is TGTGCCAGCAGCGTCTCAGGAGACTATGGCTACACCTTC. The V gene is TRBV9, the J gene TRBJ1-2; D is undetermined. V was pared by 2 bases and J by 3 bases, with 8 bases between. Per germline, CDR1 SGDLS and CDR2 YYNGEE. The CDR3 contains 13 residues.

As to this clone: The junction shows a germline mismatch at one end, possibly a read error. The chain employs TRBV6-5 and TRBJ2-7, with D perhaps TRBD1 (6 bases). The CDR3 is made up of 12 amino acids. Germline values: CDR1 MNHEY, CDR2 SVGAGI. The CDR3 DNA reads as TGTGCCAGCAGTGAACAGTCCACCGACAGGAAGTGG. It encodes CASSEQSTDRKW.